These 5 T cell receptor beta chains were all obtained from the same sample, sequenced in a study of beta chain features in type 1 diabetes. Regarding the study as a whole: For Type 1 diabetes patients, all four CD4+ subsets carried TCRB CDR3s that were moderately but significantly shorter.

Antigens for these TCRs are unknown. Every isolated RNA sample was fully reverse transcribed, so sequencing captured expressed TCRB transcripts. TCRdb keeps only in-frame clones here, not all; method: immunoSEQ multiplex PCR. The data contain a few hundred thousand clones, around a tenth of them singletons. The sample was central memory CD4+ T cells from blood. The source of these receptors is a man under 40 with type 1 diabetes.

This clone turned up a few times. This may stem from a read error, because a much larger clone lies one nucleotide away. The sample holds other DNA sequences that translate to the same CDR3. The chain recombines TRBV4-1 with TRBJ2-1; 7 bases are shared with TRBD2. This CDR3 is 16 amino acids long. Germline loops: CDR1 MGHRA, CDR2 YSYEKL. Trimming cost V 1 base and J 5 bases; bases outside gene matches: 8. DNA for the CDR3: TGCGCCAGCAGCCAAGCTCCTTCTAGCGGAGACAATGAGCAGTTCTTC. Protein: CASSQAPSSGDNEQFF.

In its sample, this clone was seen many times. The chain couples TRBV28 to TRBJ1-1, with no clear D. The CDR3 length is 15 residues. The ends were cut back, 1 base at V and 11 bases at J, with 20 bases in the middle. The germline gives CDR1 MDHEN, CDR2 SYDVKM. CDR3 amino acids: CASSLSVGRARKAFF. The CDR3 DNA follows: TGTGCCAGCAGTTTATCAGTAGGCAGAGCACGAAAGGCTTTCTTT.

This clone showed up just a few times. CDR3 sequence (DNA): TGTGCCAGCTCCGCCCCGGAGACCCAGTACTTC. Protein: CASSAPETQYF. The rearrangement joins TRBV18 to TRBJ2-5; no clear D gene. Germline CDR1 is KGHSH and CDR2 is LQKENI. The V gene lost 6 bases and the J gene lost 5 bases, with 7 bases spanning the gap. CDR3 length: 11 residues. The full variable domain, with the rest looked up from reference TRBV18 and TRBJ2-5, is NAGVMQNPRHLVRRRGQEARLRCSPMKGHSHVYWYRQLPEEGLKFMVYLQKENIIDESGMPKERFSAEFPKEGPSILRIQQVVRGDSAAYFCASSAPETQYFGPGTRLLVL.

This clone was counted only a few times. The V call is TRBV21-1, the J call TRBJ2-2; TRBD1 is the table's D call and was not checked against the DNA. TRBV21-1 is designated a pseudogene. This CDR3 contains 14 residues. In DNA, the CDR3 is TGTGCCAACAAGGGCAGGGGGGTCACCGGGGAGCTGTTTTTT. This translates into CANKGRGVTGELFF.

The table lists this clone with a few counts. As DNA, the CDR3 is TGTGCCAGCAGTGTGAGGCGAGAAATCGAGCAGTACTTC. Protein: CASSVRREIEQYF. The chain is built from TRBV2 and TRBJ2-7; D gene unclear. The germline gives CDR1 SNHLY, CDR2 FYNNEI. V lost 4 bases, J lost 6 bases, and 13 bases lay in between. The CDR3 totals 13 residues.